This T cell receptor (beta chain) was retrieved from a study of PD-L1 blockade in urothelial cancer (dated by TCRdb to 2016 to 2017). For context, the study as a whole: Therapy was started at some point between 2013 and 2015 for all patients, and atezolizumab 1,200 mg was administered intravenously every 3 weeks. Twenty-five of 29 patients were identified as males with urothelial cancer of bladder origin, and a prior smoking history was reported by 18 of 29 patients. Patients had an ECOG performance status of 0 or 1 and had received between 0 and 3 prior chemotherapy regimens. Blood samples were analyzed at 3 weeks after treatment start (second dose) and at 6 weeks after treatment start. Blood samples gave median yields of approximately 130,000 T cells and 82,636 unique TCRs, along with a median clonality of roughly 0.08. The study was an exploratory multi-omic analysis of somatic, immune and clinical correlates of response to PD-L1 blockade with atezolizumab in urothelial cancer. Pretreatment tumor samples and matched peripheral blood, collected serially before and after atezolizumab treatment, underwent TCR sequencing. Progression-free survival longer than 6 months counted as durable clinical benefit, and TCR features were additionally tested against both progression-free and overall survival. In the same patients, pretreatment tumors underwent whole exome sequencing and RNA sequencing in addition to TCR sequencing. Durable clinical benefit was achieved by nine patients but not by the remaining 20. Pretreatment blood TCR-seq was available for twenty-nine patients, at least one posttreatment blood collection was obtained for 24 patients, and tumor TCR-seq was available for 24 patients. What the work shows at the level of the full study, not this receptor alone: A pretreatment peripheral blood TCR clonality below the median was linked to improved progression-free and overall survival. Greater expansion of tumor-associated TCR clones in peripheral blood 3 weeks after the start of treatment was observed in patients with durable benefit (n of about 21, p = 0.022). Small sample size (n ≈ 27) and many exploratory analyses mean the results are intended to be hypothesis-generating.

As to this clone: Its target antigen remains unknown. One base away there is no much larger clone; base qualities are not given.

The cohort comprised nearly 30 patients with locally advanced or metastatic urothelial carcinoma treated at Memorial Sloan Kettering on a trial protocol. Peripheral blood mononuclear cells were collected pretreatment and during treatment, with between 1 and 8 total time points per patient. The Qiagen DNeasy Blood extraction kit was used to purify genomic DNA from total PBMCs and from tumor samples. Collected pretreatment and during treatment, PBMCs were isolated and stored as previously described. Each PCR received spiked-in synthetic TCR analog templates so that absolute template abundance could be estimated from read counts. The immunoSEQ assay used bias-controlled V and J gene primers to amplify TCRbeta CDR3 regions from genomic DNA. Sequencing of rearranged TCRbeta segments was performed at approximately 20X coverage. Processing in the source paper ran as follows. Clustering was used to correct sequencing errors, and CDR3s were annotated against IMGT so that V, D and J genes could be assigned. Downstream analyses used only productive TCRbeta rearrangements and left out out-of-frame or stop-codon sequences. Clonality was computed as one minus Shannon entropy normalized by the log of the number of unique productive sequences. Fisher's exact test with Benjamini-Hochberg correction, using a cutoff of adjusted p below 0.01, was how clones that differed between time points or between blood and tumor were identified. Not all clones reach the TCRdb copy of this immuneACCESS table, which keeps in-frame sequences only. Checked studies attribute under half of the gap to unresolved V genes and leave the rest unexplained. That table is the source of V, J and clone size, and D and trimming were worked out from the DNA. The sample data list some 52,000 clones, and approximately 80% of these were observed just once. About 5.6% of the sample is taken by the ten largest.

According to the germline V gene (reference sequence), CDR1 reads MNHNY and CDR2 reads SVGAGI. V gives up 3 bases and J gives up 0 bases, and the segment between their germline ends measures 12 bases. The CDR3 sequence holds 15 residues, the cysteine and phenylalanine included. Here the CDR3 DNA is all that survives: 45 bases in frame from base 1. The receptor comes from a middle-aged man with urothelial cancer. This sample comprised PBMCs, obtained around atezolizumab (anti-PD-L1) treatment. The V and J segments used are TRBV6-6 and TRBJ2-7, with TRBD2 as a weak D call on 5 bases. The CDR3 has the sequence CASSYNLGSSYEQYF. The bases read TGTGCCAGCAGTTATAACTTGGGGAGCTCCTACGAGCAGTACTTC.